These 21 T cell receptor beta chains were all obtained from the same sample, sequenced in a study of T cell repertoires in cytomegalovirus infection (dated by TCRdb to between 2017 and 2020). The sample was run on an Illumina HiSeq 1500. TCRdb redid the processing of the public reads, applying fastp at Q25 and MiXCR, and retained in-frame beta chains. Each entry merges the rows of one CDR3 protein and shows their most common DNA and genes. Recorded for this sample are hundreds of thousands of distinct CDR3 sequences; approximately 30% of them occurred a single time. Of the sample, roughly 13% is held by the ten largest clones. No antigen has been assigned to these receptors. The sample's treatment or condition label, decoded: in vitro stimulation with specific CMV peptide epitopes to enrich CMV-specific T cells. The starting material was cultured CD8+ T cells from PBMCs, obtained from culture after CMV antigen stimulation. These receptors all come from a human donor in good health (CMV status not recorded). Some clones in this sample may be carry-over from other donors' samples.

The V and J genes are TRBV6-5 and TRBJ2-7; D is possibly TRBD1 (6 bases). CDR1 MNHEY and CDR2 SVGAGI come from the germline V gene. With 5 bases removed from V and 7 bases from J, the gap between germline ends came to 21 bases. The CDR3 covers 15 residues. The CDR3 nucleotides read TGTGCCAGCAGTCCCAACAGGGTGCTCACTGAGGAGCAGTACTTC. Translation: CASSPNRVLTEEQYF.

The chain employs TRBV6-6 and TRBJ2-3; 10 bases are shared with TRBD1. The CDR3 is 12 residues long. V lost 10 bases and J lost 4; bases outside the gene matches: 2. The germline CDR1 and CDR2 sequences are MNHNY and SVGAGI (reference sequence). The CDR3 loop is CAIGQGADTQYF. DNA of the CDR3: TGTGCCATCGGACAGGGGGCAGATACGCAGTATTTT.

V is TRBV19 and J is TRBJ1-2; D gene unclear. The length of the CDR3 is 15 residues. Germline V gene sequence: CDR1 LNHDA, CDR2 SQIVND (reference sequence). Trimming removed 7 bases from V and 5 bases from J, with 20 bases in between. CDR3 sequence (DNA): TGTGCCAGTATCCGAGAGGGATCCAGCCCTTATGGCTACACCTTC. Translated: CASIREGSSPYGYTF.

The rearrangement links TRBV6-5 to TRBJ2-2; 10 nucleotides line up with TRBD1. V lost 9 bases, J lost 4 bases, and 5 bases stayed unmatched. CDR1 is MNHEY and CDR2 is SVGAGI in the germline V gene. The CDR3 is 14 residues long. The DNA for the CDR3 is TGTGCCAGTGTCGGACAGGGGGGCACCGGGGAGCTGTTTTTT. This codes for CASVGQGGTGELFF.

This clonotype showed up just a few times. This rearrangement joins TRBV6-1 to TRBJ2-1; 10 bases line up with TRBD1. There are 16 residues in the CDR3. CDR1 is MNHNS, CDR2 SASEGT, per germline. The V gene end was trimmed by 5 bases and the J gene end by 4 bases; junction bases not matched to a gene: 8. The CDR3 sequence is CASSLWGTGDYNEQFF. The CDR3 DNA follows: TGTGCCAGCAGTCTGTGGGGGACAGGGGATTACAATGAGCAGTTCTTC.

This rearrangement joins TRBV3-1 to TRBJ1-1; possibly TRBD1 for D (5 bases). CDR1 and CDR2 (germline): LGHDT, YNNKEL (reference sequence). This CDR3 comprises 15 residues. Trimming pared 0 bases from V and 0 bases from J, leaving 8 bases between. The CDR3 DNA reads TGTGCCAGCAGCCAAGATTGGGGGTTGAACACTGAAGCTTTCTTT. It is translated as CASSQDWGLNTEAFF.

The chain carries TRBV2 and TRBJ1-3; D possibly corresponds to TRBD1 (6 bases). Germline V gene sequence: CDR1 SNHLY, CDR2 FYNNEI. Trimming took off 6 bases at V and 0 bases at J, with 9 bases between the two ends. The CDR3 has 14 amino acids. CDR3 in amino acids: CASRDSGSGNTIYF. The CDR3 region has the DNA TGTGCCAGCAGGGACAGCGGCTCTGGAAACACCATATATTTT.

The CDR3 DNA follows: TGTGCCAGTAGCGCCCGGACAGTCTTAAAAGAGACCCAGTACTTC. Residues: CASSARTVLKETQYF. The V and J genes are TRBV19 and TRBJ2-5; D possibly corresponds to TRBD1 (6 bases). The CDR3 length is 15 residues. Germline V gene sequence: CDR1 LNHDA, CDR2 SQIVND (reference sequence). V was trimmed by 6 bases and J by 3 bases, leaving 17 bases between them.

This clonotype showed up many times. The J gene is TRBJ2-1, the V gene TRBV4-1; no firm D call. The CDR3 spans 15 residues. The germline V gene has CDR1 MGHRA and CDR2 YSYEKL. The V and J ends lost 4 bases and 9 bases respectively, with 19 bases between them. Here the CDR3 DNA reads TGCGCCAGCAGCCTCGGACGGGCCGAGAGTCGTGAGCAGTTCTTC. Translating it yields CASSLGRAESREQFF.

In its sample, this clonotype was seen a few times. The V call is TRBV7-6, the J call TRBJ1-1; a possible D gene is TRBD1 (6 bases). Germline CDR1 is SGHVS and CDR2 is FNYEAQ. This CDR3 is 23 amino acids long. Trimming pared 3 bases from V and 2 bases from J, leaving 37 bases between. The CDR3 region has the DNA TGTGCCAGCAGCTTCCTACCCATGGGTGGACAGAGTCCTACCCGTTGGAGTAACACTGAAGCTTTCTTT. Translating gives CASSFLPMGGQSPTRWSNTEAFF.

V and J are TRBV7-9 and TRBJ2-3; possibly TRBD2 for D (7 bases). There are 16 residues in the CDR3. The V gene's germline CDR1 is SEHNR and CDR2 FQNEAQ (reference sequence). V lost 7 bases and J lost 4, with 21 bases in between. The CDR3 protein is CASTLTYGGAPDTQYF. The CDR3 DNA follows: TGTGCCAGCACCCTCACGTATGGGGGGGCCCCAGATACGCAGTATTTT.

In this sample, this clonotype turned up a few times. This chain links TRBV10-3 with TRBJ2-7; D not resolved. Germline CDR1 is ENHRY and CDR2 is SYGVKD. V was pared by 2 bases and J by 2 bases, with 7 bases between. This CDR3 spans 13 amino acids. The CDR3 here is CAISEGNAYEQYF. The CDR3 DNA follows: TGTGCCATCAGTGAGGGCAATGCCTACGAGCAGTACTTC.

The chain is built from TRBV5-6 and TRBJ1-2; TRBD1 aligns across 8 bases. Trimming took 5 bases from V and 4 from J; bases not matched to a gene: 7. The CDR3 has 14 residues. Germline V gene lookup returns CDR1 SGHDT and CDR2 YYEEEE. In DNA form, the CDR3 reads TGTGCCAGCAGTAATCGGGACAGGCTCTATGGCTACACCTTC. Amino acid sequence: CASSNRDRLYGYTF. Full variable domain (missing parts from reference TRBV5-6 and TRBJ1-2): DAGVTQSPTHLIKTRGQQVTLRCSPKSGHDTVSWYQQALGQGPQFIFQYYEEEERQRGNFPDRFSGHQFPNYSSELNVNALLLGDSALYLCASSNRDRLYGYTFGSGTRLTVV.

This chain joins TRBV9 and TRBJ2-5; D gene ambiguous. The V end was cut by 4 bases, the J end by 5 bases, with 21 bases between. Germline V gene lookup returns CDR1 SGDLS and CDR2 YYNGEE. This CDR3 contains 16 residues. The CDR3 bases are TGTGCCAGCAGCCTCCCCCCGAACCTACCCAGGGAGACCCAGTACTTC. Translation: CASSLPPNLPRETQYF. Full variable domain (missing parts from reference TRBV9 and TRBJ2-5): DSGVTQTPKHLITATGQRVTLRCSPRSGDLSVYWYQQSLDQGLQFLIQYYNGEERAKGNILERFSAQQFPDLHSELNLSSLELGDSALYFCASSLPPNLPRETQYFGPGTRLLVL.

This chain connects TRBV6-1 to TRBJ2-7, with D hard to call. Deletions cut 0 bases from V and 7 bases from J, with 10 bases between. The CDR3 contains 13 residues. Germline CDR1 and CDR2: MNHNS and SASEGT. DNA of the CDR3: TGTGCCAGCAGTGAAGCGTGGCAGGATGAGCAGTACGTC. This codes for CASSEAWQDEQYV.

Here the CDR3 DNA reads TGTGCCAGCAGGGGGGACAGGGAAGGCAATGAGCAGTTCTTC. This gives the protein CASRGDREGNEQFF. V usage is TRBV6-5 and J usage is TRBJ2-1, with TRBD1 matching 9 bases. This CDR3 comprises 14 residues. Germline values: CDR1 MNHEY, CDR2 SVGAGI. V was pared by 6 bases and J by 6 bases, with 6 bases of the junction left unmatched.

V usage is TRBV19 and J usage is TRBJ2-1; 8 bases map to TRBD2. This CDR3 contains 15 residues. From germline, CDR1 is LNHDA and CDR2 SQIVND (reference sequence). The ends lost 1 base at V and 6 bases at J; junction bases unmatched: 5. The CDR3 nucleotides are TGTGCCAGTAGTATAGTTCGGGGGGGGTCCAATGAGCAGTTCTTC. Amino acid sequence: CASSIVRGGSNEQFF.

This clonotype was counted only a few times. The chain couples TRBV6-1 to TRBJ2-1, with D perhaps TRBD1 (6 bases). The CDR3 runs 15 residues. Trimming removed 4 bases from V and 3 bases from J, with 13 bases in between. The germline V gene encodes CDR1 MNHNS and CDR2 SASEGT. DNA for the CDR3: TGTGCCAGCAGTGCCGGGACGACAGGCTACAATGAGCAGTTCTTC. As protein: CASSAGTTGYNEQFF.

This clonotype was observed a few times. The chain is built from TRBV5-6 and TRBJ2-2; 8 positions match TRBD2. CDR1 and CDR2 (germline): SGHDT, YYEEEE. The CDR3 loop spans 16 amino acids. V gave up 7 bases and J gave up 3 bases; unmatched junction bases: 11. The CDR3 nucleotides read TGTGCCAGCCGGTCCTTCACTAGCGGCTACACCGGGGAGCTGTTTTTT. It is translated as CASRSFTSGYTGELFF.

V and J are TRBV6-5 and TRBJ2-5, with D possibly matching TRBD1 (5 bases). The V end lost 0 bases, the J end lost 0 bases, and 14 bases lay between the germline ends. The V gene's germline CDR1 is MNHEY and CDR2 SVGAGI. There are 17 residues in the CDR3. The CDR3 is CASSYSDLDTNQETQYF. In DNA form, the CDR3 reads TGTGCCAGCAGTTACTCTGATTTGGACACCAACCAAGAGACCCAGTACTTC.

Many counts were recorded for this clonotype. V is TRBV7-9 and J is TRBJ2-7; D is tentatively TRBD1 or TRBD2 (6 bases each). This CDR3 is built from 14 residues. CDR1 SEHNR and CDR2 FQNEAQ come from the germline V gene (reference sequence). V lost 4 bases to trimming and J lost 0 bases, with 10 bases between them. The chain's CDR3 is CASSWGDTSYEQYF. CDR3 coding DNA: TGTGCCAGCAGCTGGGGGGACACCTCCTACGAGCAGTACTTC.